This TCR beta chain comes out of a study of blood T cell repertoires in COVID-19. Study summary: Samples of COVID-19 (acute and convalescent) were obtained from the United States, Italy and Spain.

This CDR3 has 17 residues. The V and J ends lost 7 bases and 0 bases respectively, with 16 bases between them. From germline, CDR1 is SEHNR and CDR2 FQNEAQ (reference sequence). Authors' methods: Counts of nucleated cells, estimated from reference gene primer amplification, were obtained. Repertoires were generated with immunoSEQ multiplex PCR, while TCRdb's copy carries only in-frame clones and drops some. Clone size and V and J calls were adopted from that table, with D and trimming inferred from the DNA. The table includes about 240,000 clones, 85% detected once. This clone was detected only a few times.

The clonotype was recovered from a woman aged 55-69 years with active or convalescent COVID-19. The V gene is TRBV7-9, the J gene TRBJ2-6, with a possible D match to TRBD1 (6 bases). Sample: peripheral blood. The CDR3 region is CASTPPQGSSGANVLTF. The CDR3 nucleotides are TGTGCCAGCACCCCCCCCCAGGGGAGCTCTGGGGCCAACGTCCTGACTTTC.